The rows below give T cell receptor beta chains drawn from one sample of a study of graft-versus-host responses after intestinal transplantation. The method was immunoSEQ multiplex PCR; TCRdb's version includes in-frame clones alone and lacks a portion of them. Found here are 8,000 or so clones, less than 95% of them singletons; the top ten hold over 1.3%. The sample in question was PBMCs, obtained approximately 30 days after intestinal transplant. These receptors were obtained from a human patient who received an intestinal transplant, so some T cells may come from the graft donor. Each CDR3 is given with its conserved first and last residue. D genes are given only for firm matches. Clone sizes are given selectively: once, few, many, or a class where the clone is expanded.

TRBV27	.	TRBJ1-6	.	CASSSPLHF	TGTGCCAGCAGTTCACCCCTCCACTTT
TRBV21-1	.	TRBJ1-5	.	CASGQPQHF	TGTGCCAGCGGTCAGCCCCAGCATTTT
TRBV5-1	.	TRBJ2-3	.	CASSLIRDWGTDTQYF	TGCGCCAGCAGCTTGATTCGGGACTGGGGCACAGATACGCAGTATTTT
TRBV5-1	TRBD1	TRBJ2-1	.	CASSFGQGVDEQFF	TGCGCCAGCAGCTTCGGCCAGGGGGTTGATGAGCAGTTCTTC
TRBV5-8	.	TRBJ2-1	once	CASSLFVAYNEQFF	TGTGCCAGCAGCTTGTTTGTCGCCTACAATGAGCAGTTCTTC
TRBV18	.	TRBJ1-1	.	CASSPFIQTLNTEAFF	TGTGCCAGCTCACCATTCATCCAGACCCTGAACACTGAAGCTTTCTTT
TRBV9	.	TRBJ2-5	.	CASSVGGGKQGQYF	TGTGCCAGCAGCGTCGGGGGAGGAAAACAAGGCCAGTACTTC
TRBV19	TRBD1	TRBJ2-2	.	CASRDRGDTGELFF	TGTGCCAGTAGAGACAGGGGGGACACCGGGGAGCTGTTTTTT
TRBV9	.	TRBJ2-6	.	CASTRAKSGANVLTF	TGTGCCAGCACCCGGGCCAAATCTGGGGCCAACGTCCTGACTTTC
TRBV20-1	TRBD1	TRBJ1-1	.	CSAIGQGEAFF	TGCAGTGCGATCGGACAGGGTGAAGCTTTCTTT
TRBV10-1	.	TRBJ2-3	.	CASRRGAGFTQYF	TGCGCCAGCAGGCGAGGGGCCGGATTCACGCAGTATTTT
TRBV19	.	TRBJ1-6	.	CASSARGSGIYSPLHF	TGTGCCAGTAGTGCTCGGGGGTCAGGTATTTATTCACCCCTCCACTTT
TRBV6-5	.	TRBJ2-2	.	CASSYSTRTITGELFF	TGTGCCAGCAGTTACTCGACTAGGACTATCACCGGGGAGCTGTTTTTT
TRBV19	TRBD2	TRBJ2-3	.	CASAPSGGVYTDTQYF	TGTGCCAGCGCCCCTAGCGGGGGAGTTTATACAGATACGCAGTATTTT
TRBV7-9	.	TRBJ2-5	.	CASSLVSGGAGETQYF	TGTGCCAGCAGCTTAGTGTCGGGGGGCGCAGGGGAGACCCAGTACTTC
TRBV6-6	TRBD2	TRBJ2-5	.	CASSVTGTSLWEDF	TGTGCCAGCAGTGTAACCGGGACTAGCTTATGGGAGGACTTC
TRBV6-1	TRBD2	TRBJ2-1	.	CASSELWGGRYNEQFF	TGTGCCAGCAGTGAACTTTGGGGGGGTCGATACAATGAGCAGTTCTTC
TRBV28	.	TRBJ1-5	.	CASSWQGSNQPQHF	TGTGCCAGCAGTTGGCAGGGGTCAAATCAGCCCCAGCATTTT
TRBV6-1	TRBD1	TRBJ2-1	.	CASSPGTGNYNEQFF	TGTGCCAGCAGCCCCGGGACAGGCAACTACAATGAGCAGTTCTTC
TRBV4-2	.	TRBJ1-1	.	CASSFAAGALGTEAFF	TGTGCCAGCAGCTTCGCCGCAGGGGCTTTGGGAACTGAAGCTTTCTTT
TRBV7-9	TRBD1	TRBJ1-4	once	CASSSDREDEKLFF	TGTGCCAGCAGCTCGGACAGGGAGGATGAAAAACTGTTTTTT
TRBV9	.	TRBJ2-1	.	CASSVVSGGKANEQFF	TGTGCCAGCAGCGTAGTGTCTGGGGGTAAAGCCAATGAGCAGTTCTTC
TRBV14	.	TRBJ2-3	.	CASSQTPLGTATSTDTQYF	TGTGCCAGCAGCCAAACCCCACTGGGGACGGCCACTAGCACAGATACGCAGTATTTT
TRBV6-5	.	TRBJ1-6	.	CASSSPGNSPLHF	TGTGCCAGCAGTTCGCCAGGGAACTCACCCCTCCACTTT
TRBV9	.	TRBJ1-6	once	CASSASTHGTNSPLHF	TGTGCCAGCAGCGCCAGCACCCACGGGACCAATTCACCCCTCCACTTT
TRBV21-1	.	TRBJ2-1	.	CASSSLAGGRNEQFF	TGTGCCAGCAGCAGTCTAGCGGGGGGGAGAAATGAGCAGTTCTTC
TRBV23-1	.	TRBJ2-5	.	CASSPPSQYF	TGCGCCAGCAGTCCACCGTCCCAGTACTTC
TRBV2	.	TRBJ2-1	.	CASLPPTWGDNEQFF	TGTGCCAGCCTTCCCCCCACCTGGGGCGACAATGAGCAGTTCTTC
TRBV10-2	TRBD2	TRBJ2-2	once	CASSRTSGGDTGELFF	TGCGCCAGCAGTCGGACTAGCGGGGGGGACACCGGGGAGCTGTTTTTT
TRBV6-4	TRBD2	TRBJ2-3	.	CASSDSAGGADTQYF	TGTGCCAGCAGTGACTCGGCGGGGGGCGCAGATACGCAGTATTTT
TRBV6-4	.	TRBJ2-7	.	CASSDSSYEQYF	TGTGCCAGCAGTGACAGTTCCTACGAGCAGTACTTC
TRBV6-5	TRBD2	TRBJ2-1	.	CASTTRGGPYNEQFF	TGTGCCAGCACCACCCGCGGGGGGCCTTACAATGAGCAGTTCTTC